The 9 T cell receptor beta chains presented below share a single source sample, sequenced in a study of T cell repertoires in cytomegalovirus infection (dated by TCRdb to between 2017 and 2020). TCRdb shows the sequencer as Illumina HiSeq 1500. TCRdb's own reprocessing of the public reads used fastp at Q25 and MiXCR and kept productive beta chains. Identical CDR3 proteins give one entry, which carries the most common genes and DNA. The sample yields 300,000 or so distinct CDR3 sequences; around 25% were counted once. The ten largest clones capture 10% to 15% of the sample. The sample's treatment or condition label, decoded: in vitro stimulation with specific CMV peptide epitopes to enrich CMV-specific T cells. Their recognized antigens are unknown. The sequences come from cultured PBMCs, collected from culture after CMV antigen stimulation. The receptors here all came from a human donor in good health (CMV status not recorded). Some clones in this sample may be carry-over from other donors' samples.

This clonotype appeared many times. This chain connects TRBV7-2 to TRBJ1-2; D gene unclear. This CDR3 is built from 13 residues. Germline V gene lookup returns CDR1 SGHTA and CDR2 FQGNSA. The ends were cut back, 5 bases at V and 2 bases at J, with 9 bases in the middle. Written as DNA, the CDR3 is TGTGCCAGCAGCCCCAGTGGCAACTATGGCTACACCTTC. Translation gives CASSPSGNYGYTF.

In its sample, this clonotype was seen once. The chain carries TRBV30 and TRBJ1-2; D perhaps matches TRBD1 (5 bases). The CDR3 is made up of 16 amino acids. From germline, CDR1 is GTSNPN and CDR2 SVGIG (reference sequence). V dropped 1 base and J dropped 12 bases, with 27 bases sitting between them. The CDR3, as DNA: TGTGCCTGGAGTGCAGGACAAATCCTCTATGGCAGTAGGGACACCTTC. It specifies CAWSAGQILYGSRDTF.

The chain carries TRBV9 and TRBJ2-2; no clear D gene. The length of the CDR3 is 14 residues. The V gene's germline CDR1 is SGDLS and CDR2 YYNGEE. Trimming removed 0 bases at V and 1 base at J, with 4 bases between. Written as DNA, the CDR3 is TGTGCCAGCAGCGTAGAGGGGAACACCGGGGAGCTGTTTTTT. Protein sequence: CASSVEGNTGELFF.

The chain carries TRBV12-3 or TRBV12-4 and TRBJ2-4; 7 bases match TRBD2. The V gene end was trimmed by 5 bases and the J gene end by 5 bases; junction bases not matched to a gene: 3. The CDR3 covers 13 residues. The CDR3 DNA reads TGTGCCAGCAGTGCGGGACTACAAAACATTCAGTACTTC. It encodes CASSAGLQNIQYF.

This clonotype was observed a few times. The chain links TRBV28 to TRBJ2-3, with 7 bases fitting TRBD1. The CDR3 has 12 amino acids. V lost 5 bases and J lost 7; bases outside the gene matches: 3. The germline gives CDR1 MDHEN, CDR2 SYDVKM. The chain's CDR3 is CASSLTGNTQYF. DNA of the CDR3: TGTGCCAGCAGTCTGACAGGGAATACGCAGTATTTT.

The chain is built from TRBV6-1 and TRBJ2-6; 7 positions agree with TRBD1. CDR3 length: 17 residues. In germline, CDR1 is MNHNS, CDR2 SASEGT. Unmatched junction bases numbered 9, after V lost 7 bases and J lost 0 bases. CDR3 DNA sequence: TGTGCCAGCATCCTTACAGGGGTAATCTCTGGGGCCAACGTCCTGACTTTC. Residues: CASILTGVISGANVLTF.

V is TRBV6-2 or TRBV6-3 and J is TRBJ2-3, with 7 bases aligning to TRBD1. With 5 bases clipped from V and 3 bases from J, the junction kept 8 bases outside the gene matches. Germline V CDR1 and CDR2: MNHEY, SVGEGT. The CDR3 is 15 amino acids. The CDR3 DNA follows: TGTGCCAGCAGTCCCGGGACAGAGGGGACAGATACGCAGTATTTT. It codes for CASSPGTEGTDTQYF.

This CDR3 is CASSLDEDPYEQYV. CDR3 DNA sequence: TGTGCCAGCAGCCTTGACGAGGACCCCTACGAGCAGTACGTC. The chain joins TRBV11-2 to TRBJ2-7; D is unclear. The V end was cut by 5 bases, the J end by 2 bases, with 13 bases between. The CDR3 has 14 amino acids. Per germline, CDR1 SGHAT and CDR2 FQNNGV.

The chain recombines TRBV6-1 with TRBJ1-1, with 7 positions matching TRBD1. The CDR3 runs 15 residues. Looked up from germline, CDR1 is MNHNS and CDR2 is SASEGT. J lost 3 bases, V lost 5 bases, and 9 bases had no gene match. The CDR3 nucleotides read TGTGCCAGCAGTAGGCCGGGACAGCGGGACACTGAAGCTTTCTTT. Its protein product is CASSRPGQRDTEAFF.